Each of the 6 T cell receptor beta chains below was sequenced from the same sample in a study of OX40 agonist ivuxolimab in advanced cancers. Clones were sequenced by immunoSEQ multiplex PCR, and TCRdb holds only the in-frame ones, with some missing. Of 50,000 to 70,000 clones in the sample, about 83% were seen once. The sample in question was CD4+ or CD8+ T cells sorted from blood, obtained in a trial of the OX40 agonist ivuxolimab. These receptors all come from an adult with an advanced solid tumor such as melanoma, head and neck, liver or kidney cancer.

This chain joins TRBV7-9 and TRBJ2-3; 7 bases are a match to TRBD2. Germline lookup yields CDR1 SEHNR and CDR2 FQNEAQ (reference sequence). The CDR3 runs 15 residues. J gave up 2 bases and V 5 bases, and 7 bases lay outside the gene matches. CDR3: CASSRKGGITDTQYF. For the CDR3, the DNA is TGTGCCAGCAGCCGAAAGGGAGGGATCACAGATACGCAGTATTTT.

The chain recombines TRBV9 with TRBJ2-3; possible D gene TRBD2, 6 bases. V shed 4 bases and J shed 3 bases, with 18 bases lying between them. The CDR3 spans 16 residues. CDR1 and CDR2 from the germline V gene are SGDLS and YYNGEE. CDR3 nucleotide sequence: TGTGCCAGCAGCCCAGAGACCGGGACTTGGACAGATACGCAGTATTTT. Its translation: CASSPETGTWTDTQYF.

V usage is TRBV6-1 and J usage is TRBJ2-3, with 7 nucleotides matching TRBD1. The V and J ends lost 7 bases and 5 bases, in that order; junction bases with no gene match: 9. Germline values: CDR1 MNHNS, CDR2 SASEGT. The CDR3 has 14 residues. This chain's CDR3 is CASIDRVNRDTQYF. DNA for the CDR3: TGTGCCAGCATTGACAGGGTGAATAGAGATACGCAGTATTTT.

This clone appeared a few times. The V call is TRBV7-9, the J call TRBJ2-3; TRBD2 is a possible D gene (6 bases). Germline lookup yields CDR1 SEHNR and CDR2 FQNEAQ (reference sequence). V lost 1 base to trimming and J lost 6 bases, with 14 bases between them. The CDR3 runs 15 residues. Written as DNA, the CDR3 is TGTGCCAGCAGCTTAGGGTCCCGAGCGGGTGATACGCAGTATTTT. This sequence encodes CASSLGSRAGDTQYF.

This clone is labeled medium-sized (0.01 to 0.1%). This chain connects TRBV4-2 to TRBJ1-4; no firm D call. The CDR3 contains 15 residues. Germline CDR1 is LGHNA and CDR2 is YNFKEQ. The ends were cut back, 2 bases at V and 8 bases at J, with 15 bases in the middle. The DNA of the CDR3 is TGTGCCAGCAGCCAAATGACGACAATTGGGGAAAAACTGTTTTTT. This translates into CASSQMTTIGEKLFF.

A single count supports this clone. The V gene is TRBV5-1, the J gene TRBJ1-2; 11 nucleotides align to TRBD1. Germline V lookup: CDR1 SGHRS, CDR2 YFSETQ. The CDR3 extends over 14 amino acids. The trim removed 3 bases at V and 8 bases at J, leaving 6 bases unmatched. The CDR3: CASSSQGQGEGYTF. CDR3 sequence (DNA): TGCGCCAGCAGCTCCCAGGGACAGGGGGAAGGCTACACCTTC.